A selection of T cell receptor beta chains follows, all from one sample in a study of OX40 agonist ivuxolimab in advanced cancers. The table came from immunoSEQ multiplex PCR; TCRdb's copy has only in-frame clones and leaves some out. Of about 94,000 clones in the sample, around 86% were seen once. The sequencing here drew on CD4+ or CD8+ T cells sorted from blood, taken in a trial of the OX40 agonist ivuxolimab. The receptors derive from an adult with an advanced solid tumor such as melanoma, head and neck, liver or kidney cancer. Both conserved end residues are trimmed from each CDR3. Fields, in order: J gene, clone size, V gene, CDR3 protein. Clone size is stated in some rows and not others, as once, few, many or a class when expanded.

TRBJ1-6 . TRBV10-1 ASGDNSPLH
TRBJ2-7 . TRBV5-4 ASSSDRVRSREQY
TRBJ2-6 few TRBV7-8 ASSLNFHGPSRGANVLT
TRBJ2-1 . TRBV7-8 ASSFRARGSSYNEQF
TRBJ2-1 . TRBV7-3 ASRPGGADNEQF
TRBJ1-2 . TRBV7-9 ASSLGQGINYGYT
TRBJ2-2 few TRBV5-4 ASSLLAGPTGELF
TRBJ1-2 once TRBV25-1 AGSVHGTGHHGYT
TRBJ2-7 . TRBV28 ASNLTPSYEQY
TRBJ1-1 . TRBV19 ASSTGQGSTEAF
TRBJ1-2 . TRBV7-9 ASSPQRGDGYT
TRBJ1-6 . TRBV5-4 ASSIEQGLYNSPLH
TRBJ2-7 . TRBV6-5 ASRGLLVREQY
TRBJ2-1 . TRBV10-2 ASSRLAPRYNEQF
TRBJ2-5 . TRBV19 ASSMGGQGRQETQY
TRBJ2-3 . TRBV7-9 ASSPGTLGGTDTQY
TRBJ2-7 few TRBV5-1 ASSPGGAQSYEQY
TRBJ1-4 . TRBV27 ASSLRMGGEKLF
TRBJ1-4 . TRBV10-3 AISEGEVNEKLF
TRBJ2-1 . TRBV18 ASSPPTYNEQF
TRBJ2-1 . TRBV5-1 ASDGGYEQF
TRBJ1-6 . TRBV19 ASSRRQGEYSPLH
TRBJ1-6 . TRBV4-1 ASSQDFGDRASPLH
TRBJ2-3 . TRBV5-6 ASSLDIGADTQY
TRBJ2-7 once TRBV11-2 ASSLVGLAGGHTYEQY
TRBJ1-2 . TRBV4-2 ASSSPRTGNYGYT
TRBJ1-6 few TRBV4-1 ASSQRPRGNSPLH
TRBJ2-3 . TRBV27 ASGAFYRDLTQY